Reported below is one TCR beta chain. The target antigen is unknown. PCR used 60 Vbeta primers and 13 Jbeta primers. Generated by immunoSEQ multiplex PCR, the TCRdb table keeps only in-frame clones and is missing some. The data contain approximately 160,000 clones, approximately 85% of them singletons. The entry originates in a study of cytomegalovirus exposure and HLA in healthy donors. Study-level points and caveats: In a later analysis, at a false discovery rate of 0.05, 15,000 to 20,000 TCR beta sequences were associated with HLA alleles.

The source material was PBMCs. The receptor comes from a girl aged 5 to 17 in good health and CMV-seropositive.

The CDR3: CASSSSMTGSGLDTQYF. In nucleotides, the CDR3 is TGTGCCAGCAGCTCTAGTATGACAGGGAGTGGGCTCGATACGCAGTATTTT. The chain links TRBV11-2 to TRBJ2-3, with 7 bases identical to TRBD1. The ends lost 4 bases at V and 6 bases at J; junction bases unmatched: 16. CDR1 is SGHAT and CDR2 is FQNNGV in the germline V gene. The CDR3 runs to 17 residues.